This TCR beta chain derives from a study of cytomegalovirus exposure and HLA in healthy donors. On the study more broadly: Among about 200 million T cells, an earlier analysis found roughly 120 million unique TCR beta sequences. Study-level findings and limits: The authors enumerated 150 to 200 TCR beta chains as linked to cytomegalovirus. TRBV6-2, TRBV6-3 and some other V segments were unresolvable in 87-base-pair reads.

The PCR ran on 60 Vbeta and 13 Jbeta primers. Repertoires were generated with immunoSEQ multiplex PCR, while TCRdb's copy carries only in-frame clones and drops some. This sample has 170,000 or so clones, with around 80% found just once. As to this clone: What it recognizes is unknown.

V was shortened by 0 bases and J by 4 bases, with 9 bases between the two germline ends. This CDR3 has 13 residues. Looked up from germline, CDR1 is GTSNPN and CDR2 is SVGIG (reference sequence). This chain connects TRBV30 to TRBJ1-1; D is ambiguous. Sequencing was done on a sample of PBMCs. This receptor was taken from a male donor in good health and CMV-seropositive. The CDR3 reads CAWSVRRSTEAFF. DNA of the CDR3: TGTGCCTGGAGTGTACGCCGGAGCACTGAAGCTTTCTTT. Full variable domain (outside the CDR3, taken from reference TRBV30 and TRBJ1-1): SQTIHQWPATLVQPVGSPLSLECTVEGTSNPNLYWYRQAAGRGLQLLFYSVGIGQISSEVPQNLSASRPQDRQFILSSKKLLLSDSGFYLCAWSVRRSTEAFFGQGTRLTVV.